This is a list of T cell receptor beta chains from one sample in a study of blood T cells in healthy people across ages. Using its own MiXCR run on the 5' RACE reads, TCRdb lists one record per CDR3 protein. The data show some 1,800,000 distinct CDR3 sequences, with roughly 43% seen just once and under 25% held by the top ten. Sequenced input: blood. Receptors originate from a human donor in good health. The CDR3 runs from the conserved cysteine through the conserved F or W. The order of the fields is CDR3 length, V gene, J gene, clone size, D gene, CDR3 protein, CDR3 DNA. The D gene is left open where the match is weak. Clone size appears in some rows only: once, few, many, or a class for an expanded clone.

12	TRBV28	TRBJ1-2	few	.	CASTASVSSYTF	TGTGCCAGCACCGCGAGCGTCAGCAGCTACACCTTC
15	TRBV7-2	TRBJ2-2	.	.	CASSLSPRGPGELFF	TGTGCCAGCAGCTTAAGCCCCCGAGGGCCCGGGGAGCTGTTTTTT
16	TRBV5-1	TRBJ2-3	few	.	CASSLEARASTDTQYF	TGCGCCAGCAGCTTGGAAGCCCGGGCCAGCACAGATACGCAGTATTTT
13	TRBV10-3	TRBJ2-7	.	.	CAISEGLVYEQYF	TGTGCCATCAGTGAGGGACTGGTATACGAGCAGTACTTC
13	TRBV29-1	TRBJ2-5	few	.	CSVDEGGKETQYF	TGCAGCGTTGATGAGGGCGGCAAAGAGACCCAGTACTTC
14	TRBV27	TRBJ1-4	few	.	CASSPPGPNEKLFF	TGTGCCAGCAGTCCTCCGGGGCCGAATGAAAAACTGTTTTTT
15	TRBV13	TRBJ2-5	.	.	CASSLGMGSGETQYF	TGTGCCAGCAGCTTAGGCATGGGATCCGGAGAGACCCAGTACTTC
19	TRBV7-3	TRBJ2-3	few	TRBD2	CASSFPTSGGSGSTDTQYF	TGTGCCAGCAGCTTCCCGACTAGCGGGGGGTCAGGAAGCACAGATACGCAGTATTTT
13	TRBV6-2/TRBV6-3	TRBJ1-2	.	.	CASSFRQYYGYTF	TGTGCCAGCAGTTTCCGACAGTACTATGGCTACACCTTC
15	TRBV20-1	TRBJ2-7	.	.	CSAQTNRVGAYEQYF	TGCAGTGCTCAAACGAACAGGGTTGGGGCCTACGAGCAGTACTTC
16	TRBV4-2	TRBJ2-7	.	.	CASSQVFVLSAYEQYF	TGTGCCAGCAGCCAAGTATTTGTGTTGAGCGCCTACGAGCAGTACTTC
13	TRBV7-2	TRBJ2-7	.	.	CASSDSNTYEQYF	TGTGCCAGCAGCGACAGTAATACCTACGAGCAGTACTTC
12	TRBV6-2/TRBV6-3	TRBJ2-1	.	.	CASNRMGGEQFF	TGTGCCAGCAATAGGATGGGGGGAGAGCAGTTCTTC
14	TRBV7-3	TRBJ1-2	few	TRBD1	CASGFRRGVYGYTF	TGTGCCAGCGGATTCCGCAGGGGGGTCTATGGCTACACCTTC
13	TRBV18	TRBJ1-6	few	.	CASSPTTGSPLHF	TGTGCCAGCTCACCTACGACGGGATCACCCCTCCACTTT
14	TRBV28	TRBJ1-5	.	TRBD1	CASSPTGDLRPQHF	TGTGCCAGCAGTCCGACAGGGGACCTTCGGCCCCAGCATTTT
16	TRBV20-1	TRBJ2-1	.	.	CSARRPGRSSYNEQFF	TGCAGTGCAAGGAGGCCAGGGAGGAGCTCCTACAATGAGCAGTTCTTC
12	TRBV7-8	TRBJ2-7	few	.	CASAREPYEQYF	TGTGCCAGCGCTAGGGAACCCTACGAGCAGTACTTC
17	TRBV5-1	TRBJ2-3	.	TRBD2	CASSQDLAGGLPDTQYF	TGCGCCAGCAGCCAAGATCTAGCGGGGGGACTCCCCGATACGCAGTATTTT
11	TRBV5-6	TRBJ2-5	few	.	CASSLGDSQYF	TGTGCCAGCAGCTTGGGTGACTCCCAGTACTTC
14	TRBV18	TRBJ2-5	few	.	CASSPDATRETQYF	TGTGCCAGCTCACCGGACGCAACGAGAGAGACCCAGTACTTC
17	TRBV10-3	TRBJ1-5	few	.	CAISSFMDSHSNQPQHF	TGTGCCATCAGTTCTTTTATGGACAGCCATAGCAATCAGCCCCAGCATTTT
17	TRBV10-2	TRBJ1-5	.	.	CASSERSELLSNQPQHF	TGCGCCAGCAGTGAGCGATCAGAATTACTGAGCAATCAGCCCCAGCATTTT
15	TRBV5-5	TRBJ2-1	once	TRBD2	CASSTERGGAREQFF	TGTGCCAGCAGCACTGAGCGGGGGGGTGCGCGTGAGCAGTTCTTC
14	TRBV20-1	TRBJ2-7	.	TRBD1	CSAGQGKEFYEQYF	TGCAGTGCTGGACAGGGTAAGGAGTTCTACGAGCAGTACTTC
20	TRBV5-1	TRBJ2-5	few	TRBD2	CASSPYRGLAGDRPEETQYF	TGCGCCAGCAGCCCCTACCGGGGACTAGCGGGGGATCGCCCCGAAGAGACCCAGTACTTC
19	TRBV6-2/TRBV6-3	TRBJ1-1	.	TRBD1	CASRRNSGTGVGRDTEAFF	TGTGCCAGCAGAAGGAACTCCGGGACAGGGGTTGGAAGGGACACTGAAGCTTTCTTT
14	TRBV20-1	TRBJ2-5	.	.	CSAPPAGRQETQYF	TGCAGTGCTCCGCCGGCGGGGAGACAAGAGACCCAGTACTTC
12	TRBV20-1	TRBJ1-2	few	.	CSASSPTGGYTF	TGCAGTGCTTCCTCACCGACAGGTGGCTACACCTTC
15	TRBV20-1	TRBJ1-4	.	TRBD1	CSARPTGTGREKLFF	TGCAGTGCTAGACCTACCGGGACAGGGCGGGAAAAACTGTTTTTT
13	TRBV20-1	TRBJ2-1	.	TRBD2	CSATSLAPNEQFF	TGCAGTGCAACATCACTAGCGCCGAATGAGCAGTTCTTC
15	TRBV7-9	TRBJ1-6	few	TRBD1	CASSPDRGVNSPLHF	TGTGCCAGCAGCCCCGACAGGGGAGTTAATTCACCCCTCCACTTT
17	TRBV7-2	TRBJ1-2	.	.	CASSPRGTGASNYGHTF	TGTGCCAGCAGCCCTCGGGGAACAGGCGCTTCTAACTATGGCCACACCTTC
16	TRBV6-6	TRBJ1-5	few	.	CASSYLSGPNNQPQHF	TGTGCCAGCAGTTACCTATCCGGGCCGAACAATCAGCCCCAGCATTTT
13	TRBV29-1	TRBJ2-5	.	.	CSAARGLEETQYF	TGCAGCGCTGCGAGAGGGTTAGAAGAGACCCAGTACTTC
14	TRBV29-1	TRBJ2-3	.	.	CSVVTDPSTDTQYF	TGCAGCGTTGTCACCGACCCTAGCACAGATACGCAGTATTTT
13	TRBV20-1	TRBJ1-5	.	.	CSAWDGGNQPQHF	TGCAGTGCTTGGGACGGTGGCAATCAGCCCCAGCATTTT
14	TRBV5-1	TRBJ2-3	few	.	CASSLRDATDTQYF	TGCGCCAGCAGCTTGAGGGACGCCACAGATACGCAGTATTTT
17	TRBV20-1	TRBJ2-3	.	.	CSARDYQGPSFTDTQYF	TGCAGTGCTAGGGATTATCAGGGTCCTAGTTTCACAGATACGCAGTATTTT
15	TRBV11-2	TRBJ2-6	.	.	CASSRWVGGANVLTF	TGTGCCAGCAGCCGGTGGGTTGGCGGGGCCAACGTCCTGACTTTC
15	TRBV6-5	TRBJ2-3	.	.	CASRMKWGSTDTQYF	TGTGCCAGCAGGATGAAGTGGGGCAGCACAGATACGCAGTATTTT
17	TRBV2	TRBJ2-6	once	TRBD1	CASGRTGGIYGANVLTF	TGTGCCAGCGGGAGGACAGGGGGCATCTATGGGGCCAACGTCCTGACTTTC
15	TRBV29-1	TRBJ1-1	.	.	CSVDTGLGKDTEAFF	TGCAGCGTTGATACAGGGTTGGGAAAAGACACTGAAGCTTTCTTT
14	TRBV20-1	TRBJ2-7	.	TRBD1	CSANPGQGVYEQYF	TGCAGTGCTAACCCGGGACAGGGGGTCTATGAGCAGTACTTC
13	TRBV20-1	TRBJ2-5	.	.	CSASPTLEETQYF	TGCAGTGCTAGTCCTACTCTGGAGGAGACCCAGTACTTC
15	TRBV20-1	TRBJ2-3	.	.	CSARDPGLAPDTQYF	TGCAGTGCTAGAGATCCGGGGCTAGCCCCAGATACGCAGTATTTT
15	TRBV12-3/TRBV12-4	TRBJ1-2	.	.	CASRSPGGTNYGYTF	TGTGCCAGCAGATCCCCAGGAGGGACTAACTATGGCTACACCTTC
15	TRBV5-1	TRBJ2-3	once	TRBD1	CASRFLTGDKDTQYF	TGCGCCAGCAGATTTTTGACAGGGGATAAAGATACGCAGTATTTT
15	TRBV7-6	TRBJ2-1	.	.	CASSLAPGRNNEQFF	TGTGCCAGCAGCTTAGCGCCAGGACGGAACAATGAGCAGTTCTTC
12	TRBV29-1	TRBJ2-7	.	TRBD1	CSVSGQAYEQYF	TGCAGCGTTTCGGGACAGGCCTACGAGCAGTACTTC
12	TRBV2	TRBJ2-7	few	.	CASSATRWEQYF	TGTGCCAGCAGTGCCACACGGTGGGAGCAGTACTTC
15	TRBV12-5	TRBJ1-2	.	TRBD1	CASGLSGGGQGKYTF	TGTGCTAGTGGTTTGTCAGGGGGGGGACAGGGCAAGTACACCTTC
19	TRBV28	TRBJ1-2	few	TRBD1	CASSPTLAITGVEYYGYTF	TGTGCCAGCAGTCCCACCCTTGCTATCACAGGGGTCGAGTACTATGGCTACACCTTC
15	TRBV6-6	TRBJ2-3	few	.	CASSYSGRNTDTQYF	TGTGCCAGCAGTTACTCAGGGAGAAACACAGATACGCAGTATTTT
14	TRBV2	TRBJ1-5	.	.	CASRLQFSNQPQHF	TGTGCCAGCAGATTACAGTTTAGCAATCAGCCCCAGCATTTT